A single sample gave rise to the 25 T cell receptor beta chains below, sequenced in a study of blood T cell repertoires in COVID-19. Only in-frame clones appear in the TCRdb table, and some are missing; sequencing was by immunoSEQ multiplex PCR. The sample lists 400,000 or so clones; around 87% were seen once. The sample was PBMCs or T cells enriched from blood (not recorded which). The receptors stem from a man under 40 who had recovered from COVID-19.

The rearrangement joins TRBV6-5 to TRBJ1-1; 7 nucleotides agree with TRBD1. This CDR3 is 14 amino acids long. Germline values: CDR1 MNHEY, CDR2 SVGAGI. The J segment lost 3 bases and the V segment lost 6 bases, leaving 7 bases of the junction unmatched. The CDR3 loop reads CASRKVDRDTEAFF. The CDR3 coding sequence is TGTGCCAGCAGGAAGGTCGACAGGGACACTGAAGCTTTCTTT.

This clone was detected once. V and J are TRBV10-3 and TRBJ1-6; D is uncertain. This CDR3 region has 14 residues. Germline-derived CDR1 and CDR2 are ENHRY and SYGVKD. Trimming took off 7 bases at V and 7 bases at J, with 14 bases between the two ends. CDR3 DNA sequence: TGTGCCATCAATCCGGGGATGGGAAATTCACCCCTCCACTTT. Its translation is CAINPGMGNSPLHF.

The CDR3 sequence is CAWSINSGYYEQYF. The CDR3 bases are TGTGCCTGGAGTATCAATAGCGGATACTACGAGCAGTACTTC. This chain connects TRBV30 to TRBJ2-7; perhaps TRBD2 as D (6 bases). CDR3 length: 14 residues. Trimming stripped 2 bases from V and 3 bases from J, with 14 bases between. In germline, CDR1 is GTSNPN, CDR2 SVGIG (reference sequence).

As to this clone: It is unclear where the CDR3 begins or ends on the DNA, so no DNA is shown, and the CDR3 is as TCRdb lists it. The V and J genes are TRBV28 and TRBJ1-1; TRBD1 is the table's D call and was not checked against the DNA. The CDR3 totals 14 residues, both ends included. The germline V gene encodes CDR1 MDHEN and CDR2 SYDVKM. CDR3: CASSTSTGLTEAFF.

This sequence joins TRBV19 and TRBJ1-3; D perhaps matches TRBD1 (5 bases). The CDR3 loop spans 16 amino acids. Germline lookup yields CDR1 LNHDA and CDR2 SQIVND (reference sequence). Trimming pared 7 bases from V and 0 bases from J, leaving 16 bases between. Here the CDR3 reads CASIRGAGLSGNTIYF. The CDR3 DNA follows: TGTGCCAGTATCCGTGGGGCGGGGCTCTCTGGAAACACCATATATTTT.

This clone was seen many times. The rearrangement joins TRBV28 to TRBJ2-1; 8 bases map to TRBD1. Per the germline V gene, CDR1 is MDHEN and CDR2 is SYDVKM. The CDR3 has 16 amino acids. Unmatched junction bases numbered 9, after V lost 3 bases and J lost 5 bases. As DNA, the CDR3 is TGTGCCAGCAGTTTGTCGGAGACAGGGGCCCACAATGAGCAGTTCTTC. Protein: CASSLSETGAHNEQFF.

The gene calls are TRBV30 and TRBJ2-1; 10 bases are shared with TRBD2. Germline values: CDR1 GTSNPN, CDR2 SVGIG (reference sequence). V was pared by 5 bases and J by 4 bases, with 14 bases of the junction left unmatched. CDR3 length: 17 amino acids. The CDR3 DNA sequence: TGTGCCTGGGTAAATAACCCTAGCGGGGGTTATTACAATGAGCAGTTCTTC. Protein product: CAWVNNPSGGYYNEQFF.

The chain combines TRBV5-8 with TRBJ2-2; D gene unclear. The CDR3 runs to 14 residues. Trimming removed 5 bases at V and 1 base at J, with 9 bases between. Germline V lookup: CDR1 SGHTS, CDR2 YDEGEE. The CDR3 DNA is TGTGCCAGCAGGTCCACTATGAACACCGGGGAGCTGTTTTTT. Amino acid sequence: CASRSTMNTGELFF.

V usage is TRBV7-9 and J usage is TRBJ2-7; 7 bases agree with TRBD2. The CDR3 is 14 amino acids. With 4 bases clipped from V and 9 bases from J, the junction kept 12 bases outside the gene matches. The germline gives CDR1 SEHNR, CDR2 FQNEAQ (reference sequence). The CDR3 region has the DNA TGTGCCAGCAGCTCCCTAGCGGTCCCTACGGGGCAGTACTTC. The encoded protein is CASSSLAVPTGQYF.

This clone was seen a few times. The chain couples TRBV19 to TRBJ1-2; D is unclear. Germline V gene lookup returns CDR1 LNHDA and CDR2 SQIVND (reference sequence). The CDR3 covers 13 residues. V was pared by 1 base and J by 8 bases, with 11 bases between. The CDR3 loop is CASSIAYNLGYTF. The CDR3 region has the DNA TGTGCCAGTAGTATAGCGTACAACCTCGGCTACACCTTC.

The CDR3 here is CASSQGPQETQYF. CDR3 DNA: TGTGCCAGCAGCCAAGGGCCACAAGAGACCCAGTACTTC. The genes are TRBV3-1 (or the pseudogene TRBV3-2) and TRBJ2-5; D is unclear. Germline V gene data show CDR1 as LGHDT and CDR2 as YNNKEL (reference sequence). Trimming pared 1 base from V and 2 bases from J, leaving 5 bases between. This CDR3 region has 13 residues.

The genes are TRBV28 and TRBJ1-4; unclear D gene. Germline loops: CDR1 MDHEN, CDR2 SYDVKM. V lost 6 bases, J lost 7 bases, and 18 bases lay in between. There are 15 residues in the CDR3. CDR3 nucleotide sequence: TGTGCCAGCAGCACCCAAGGGAGTGAGGGTGAAAAACTGTTTTTT. Protein: CASSTQGSEGEKLFF.

This sequence joins TRBV5-4 and TRBJ1-2, with TRBD1 matching over 7 bases. The germline V gene encodes CDR1 SGHNT and CDR2 YYREEE (reference sequence). This CDR3 comprises 14 residues. After removal of 3 bases from V and 5 bases from J, the junction contained 7 bases not matched to a gene. The CDR3 bases are TGTGCCAGCAGCTCGCCGACAGGGTGGTATGGCTACACCTTC. Amino acid sequence: CASSSPTGWYGYTF.

This rearrangement joins TRBV21-1 to TRBJ2-7; TRBD1, the table's D call, was not compared with the DNA. TRBV21-1 is described as a pseudogene. The CDR3 loop spans 13 amino acids. The CDR3 DNA sequence: TGTGCCAGCAGCAAGATCCCCAGCTACGAGCAGTACTTC. Amino acid sequence: CASSKIPSYEQYF.

The V and J genes are TRBV2 and TRBJ1-4; possible D gene TRBD1, 6 bases. The CDR3 has 14 residues. Looked up from germline, CDR1 is SNHLY and CDR2 is FYNNEI. Deletions cut 5 bases from V and 8 bases from J, with 15 bases between. The CDR3 DNA reads TGTGCCAGCAGTAGACAGGTCCTTCAGGAAAAACTGTTTTTT. Translating it yields CASSRQVLQEKLFF.

As concerns this clone: This sample includes further DNA sequences coding for the same CDR3. In nucleotides, the CDR3 is TGTGCCAGTTCCGGGACAGGGGGGAATCAGCCCCAGCATTTT. This encodes CASSGTGGNQPQHF. The chain has TRBV19 and TRBJ1-5; the match to TRBD1 covers 11 bases. This CDR3 region has 14 residues. V lost 8 bases, J lost 4 bases, and 4 bases stayed unmatched. Germline V CDR1 and CDR2: LNHDA, SQIVND (reference sequence).

This chain links TRBV6-5 with TRBJ2-2, with D possibly TRBD2 on 5 matching bases. CDR1 and CDR2 (germline): MNHEY, SVGAGI. This CDR3 contains 15 residues. V lost 4 bases, J lost 5 bases, and 14 bases lay in between. CDR3 nucleotide sequence: TGTGCCAGCAGTTCCGGGATTCTAGTTACCGGGGAGCTGTTTTTT. This codes for CASSSGILVTGELFF.

V usage is TRBV6-1 and J usage is TRBJ2-2; D ambiguous. The CDR3 is made up of 15 amino acids. V was cut by 0 bases and J by 13 bases, with 18 bases left in between. Germline CDR1 MNHNS, CDR2 SASEGT. CDR3 sequence: CASSEAWAAHTPLFF. CDR3 bases: TGTGCCAGCAGTGAAGCGTGGGCAGCTCATACCCCGCTGTTTTTT.

The CDR3 loop is CASSQRQLAGVVTDTQYF. The CDR3 DNA is TGCGCCAGCAGCCAGCGCCAACTAGCGGGAGTAGTCACAGATACGCAGTATTTT. V gene TRBV4-1 combines with J gene TRBJ2-3, with TRBD2 identical over 11 bases. The germline V gene encodes CDR1 MGHRA and CDR2 YSYEKL. The CDR3 is 18 amino acids. Unmatched junction bases numbered 10, after V lost 3 bases and J lost 2 bases.

The chain couples TRBV5-6 to TRBJ2-6, with D perhaps matching TRBD1 (6 bases). Per germline, CDR1 SGHDT and CDR2 YYEEEE. This CDR3 comprises 16 residues. V was shortened by 0 bases and J by 1 base, with 8 bases between the two germline ends. CDR3 sequence reads: CASSLGTGSGANVLTF. CDR3 in DNA: TGTGCCAGCAGCTTGGGCACAGGGTCTGGGGCCAACGTCCTGACTTTC.

This sequence joins TRBV11-2 and TRBJ2-7; D gene ambiguous. Per germline, CDR1 SGHAT and CDR2 FQNNGV. The CDR3 spans 12 residues. With 5 bases removed from V and 3 bases from J, the gap between germline ends came to 8 bases. The CDR3 protein is CASSLFGYEQYF. DNA for the CDR3: TGTGCCAGCAGCCTCTTCGGCTACGAGCAGTACTTC.

J is TRBJ1-2 and V is TRBV28; no clear D gene. There are 13 residues in the CDR3. In germline, CDR1 is MDHEN, CDR2 SYDVKM. V lost 4 bases, J lost 4 bases, and 10 bases lay in between. Here the CDR3 reads CASSWASSYGYTF. The CDR3 nucleotides read TGTGCCAGCAGTTGGGCAAGCTCCTATGGCTACACCTTC.

This clone was counted once. J is TRBJ2-1 and V is TRBV18, with 10 positions matching TRBD2. The V and J ends lost 2 bases and 5 bases, in that order; junction bases with no gene match: 9. Germline loops: CDR1 KGHSH, CDR2 LQKENI. CDR3 length equals 17 residues. The CDR3 region has the DNA TGTGCCAGCTCACCAGATCCTAGCGGGAGTTTTAACAATGAGCAGTTCTTC. Its protein product is CASSPDPSGSFNNEQFF.

The chain links TRBV28 to TRBJ1-2, with D maybe TRBD1 (6 bases). The CDR3 loop spans 14 amino acids. From germline, CDR1 is MDHEN and CDR2 SYDVKM. V dropped 5 bases and J dropped 2 bases, with 12 bases sitting between them. CDR3 loop: CASSKLDRNYGYTF. The CDR3 coding sequence is TGTGCCAGCAGTAAACTGGACAGAAACTATGGCTACACCTTC.

To note about this clone: This same CDR3 is encoded by further DNA sequences in the sample. V gene TRBV18 combines with J gene TRBJ1-4, with a possible D match to TRBD1 (5 bases). The V end was cut by 2 bases, the J end by 5 bases, with 9 bases between. The CDR3 length is 14 residues. The germline V gene encodes CDR1 KGHSH and CDR2 LQKENI. CDR3 nucleotide sequence: TGTGCCAGCTCACCAACAGGTTCAAATGAAAAACTGTTTTTT. This gives the protein CASSPTGSNEKLFF.